The present entry profiles one T cell receptor beta chain with its context. Its target is not known. These data come from a study of monozygotic twins with inflammatory bowel disease. Points from the study as a whole: Reduced clonotype sharing with other individuals was observed in IBD patients relative to healthy twins, especially with disease activity.

Germline assignment: CDR1 SGHAT and CDR2 FQNNGV. The CDR3 extends over 14 amino acids. TCRdb re-analyzed the 5' RACE reads; it lists each CDR3 protein once, without DNA. The sample table includes some 160,000 distinct CDR3 sequences. Collection yielded roughly 2.3 ml of blood per donor. Blood samples, whole and unsorted for T cells, yielded the isolated total RNA. Sample: blood. The rearrangement joins TRBV11-2 to TRBJ2-5; as DNA is missing, the TRBD2 call by TCRdb cannot be tested. The receptor was derived from a human donor with ulcerative colitis or Crohn's disease, or a healthy co-twin of an affected twin (not recorded which). The CDR3 region is CASSPVAGLETQYF.